Each of the 25 T cell receptor beta chains below was sequenced from the same sample in a study of control samples from healthy donors and cancer patients. The data were produced by immunoSEQ multiplex PCR, yet TCRdb's version contains in-frame clones alone and is incomplete. Of 400,000 to 500,000 clones listed, 90% are singletons. The sequencing input was PBMCs. These receptor sequences come from a middle-aged man with head and neck cancer.

The genes are TRBV5-5 and TRBJ1-5; no clear D. Germline V lookup: CDR1 SGHKS, CDR2 YYEKEE (reference sequence). The CDR3 is 15 residues long. V lost 2 bases, J lost 3 bases, and 12 bases lay in between. CDR3 DNA sequence: TGTGCCAGCAGCTTCAAGGGCGGGGACAATCAGCCCCAGCATTTT. Translated: CASSFKGGDNQPQHF. Looking up the rest from reference TRBV5-5 and TRBJ1-5 gives the full variable domain: DAGVTQSPTHLIKTRGQQVTLRCSPISGHKSVSWYQQVLGQGPQFIFQYYEKEERGRGNFPDRFSARQFPNYSSELNVNALLLGDSALYLCASSFKGGDNQPQHFGDGTRLSIL.

This sequence joins TRBV24-1 and TRBJ2-1; either TRBD1 or TRBD2 may supply D (6 bases each). This CDR3 has 18 residues. Germline V CDR1 and CDR2: KGHDR, SFDVKD. V shed 1 base and J shed 7 bases, with 22 bases lying between them. CDR3 nucleotides: TGTGCCACCAGTGATTTTATAGGGGGGCATGGGTTTCTTAATGAGCAGTTCTTC. Encoded protein: CATSDFIGGHGFLNEQFF.

The CDR3 sequence: CASSDRDSGTQYF. CDR3 in DNA: TGCGCCAGCAGCGACAGGGACTCTGGTACGCAGTATTTT. The rearrangement uses TRBV5-1 and TRBJ2-3; D is perhaps TRBD1 (7 bases). Germline values: CDR1 SGHRS, CDR2 YFSETQ. CDR3 length equals 13 residues. The V and J ends lost 4 bases and 8 bases respectively, with 14 bases between them. The complete variable domain, with remaining parts taken from reference TRBV5-1 and TRBJ2-3, reads KAGVTQTPRYLIKTRGQQVTLSCSPISGHRSVSWYQQTPGQGLQFLFEYFSETQRNKGNFPGRFSGRQFSNSRSEMNVSTLELGDSALYLCASSDRDSGTQYFGPGTRLTVL.

The rearrangement uses TRBV3-1 (or the pseudogene TRBV3-2) and TRBJ2-7; maybe TRBD1 (5 bases). This CDR3 comprises 15 residues. The germline V gene has CDR1 LGHDT and CDR2 YNNKEL (reference sequence). V dropped 2 bases and J dropped 3 bases, with 14 bases sitting between them. CDR3 in DNA: TGTGCCAGCAGCCAACCGGGCCAGGGTCACTACGAGCAGTACTTC. Amino acids: CASSQPGQGHYEQYF.

The V gene is TRBV7-2, the J gene TRBJ2-1; no clear D gene. V dropped 1 base and J dropped 2 bases, with 12 bases sitting between them. CDR3 size: 16 residues. In germline, CDR1 is SGHTA, CDR2 FQGNSA. DNA of the CDR3: TGTGCCAGCAGCTTAGAGGCACGACCCACCTACAATGAGCAGTTCTTC. It codes for CASSLEARPTYNEQFF.

The chain combines TRBV7-2 with TRBJ1-3; the D gene is possibly TRBD1 (5 bases). This CDR3 is 17 amino acids long. V shed 1 base and J shed 0 bases, with 13 bases lying between them. Germline V gene lookup returns CDR1 SGHTA and CDR2 FQGNSA. Here the CDR3 reads CASSLGGVTDSGNTIYF. Written as DNA, the CDR3 is TGTGCCAGCAGCTTAGGTGGGGTGACAGACTCTGGAAACACCATATATTTT.

The rearrangement links TRBV9 to TRBJ1-6, with a possible D match to TRBD1 (5 bases). Germline lookup yields CDR1 SGDLS and CDR2 YYNGEE. Trimming shortened V by 4 bases and J by 8 bases, and 16 bases separated the two germline ends. The CDR3 covers 15 residues. CDR3 bases: TGTGCCAGCAGCCCCCTTGGTAGGGGCGATTCACCCCTCCACTTT. This translates into CASSPLGRGDSPLHF.

The rearrangement uses TRBV28 and TRBJ2-7; TRBD1 matches 10 bases. The CDR3 runs to 16 residues. The V gene's germline CDR1 is MDHEN and CDR2 SYDVKM. Trimming took 3 bases from V and 3 from J; bases not matched to a gene: 8. The CDR3 DNA reads as TGTGCCAGCAGTTTTTCTTTTAGGGACAGGGGCTACGAGCAGTACTTC. Its protein product is CASSFSFRDRGYEQYF.

The chain links TRBV9 to TRBJ2-3; perhaps TRBD2 as D (7 bases). Germline V gene data show CDR1 as SGDLS and CDR2 as YYNGEE. The CDR3 has 17 residues. V lost 0 bases to trimming and J lost 5 bases, with 19 bases between them. CDR3 DNA sequence: TGTGCCAGCAGCGTAGGTTTACGGGGGGCGTCGGGAGATACGCAGTATTTT. Protein sequence: CASSVGLRGASGDTQYF.

This clone was detected only a few times. The chain is built from TRBV4-2 and TRBJ1-5, with 8 bases identical to TRBD1. Germline V CDR1 and CDR2: LGHNA, YNFKEQ. The CDR3 sequence is 15 residues long. V gave up 4 bases and J gave up 7 bases; unmatched junction bases: 9. In DNA form, the CDR3 reads TGTGCCAGCAGCCCTGACAGGGGCTTACTACAGCCCCAGCATTTT. Translated: CASSPDRGLLQPQHF.

The chain carries TRBV3-1 (or the pseudogene TRBV3-2) and TRBJ2-2, with TRBD1 as a possible D gene (7 bases). Between the trimmed V and J ends, which lost 3 bases and 2 bases, there was a span of 10 bases. The CDR3 covers 15 residues. Germline loops: CDR1 LGHDT, CDR2 YNNKEL (reference sequence). The CDR3 region has the DNA TGTGCCAGCAGCCACGGAGGGGGCAACACCGGGGAGCTGTTTTTT. It specifies CASSHGGGNTGELFF.

This clone turned up a few times. V usage is TRBV9 and J usage is TRBJ2-1; unclear D gene. Germline V gene lookup returns CDR1 SGDLS and CDR2 YYNGEE. Trimming removed 0 bases from V and 7 bases from J, with 8 bases in between. The CDR3 contains 13 residues. In DNA form, the CDR3 reads TGTGCCAGCAGCGTAGGGGATCGAAATGAGCAGTTCTTC. It encodes CASSVGDRNEQFF.

The rearrangement joins TRBV30 to TRBJ1-2, with unresolved D. The CDR3 runs to 13 residues. V lost 2 bases, J lost 2 bases, and 9 bases lay in between. Germline V gene sequence: CDR1 GTSNPN, CDR2 SVGIG (reference sequence). The chain's CDR3 is CAWSPVPNYGYTF. DNA for the CDR3: TGTGCCTGGAGTCCCGTCCCAAACTATGGCTACACCTTC.

J is TRBJ2-3 and V is TRBV11-3, with no clear D. Trimming took off 5 bases at V and 4 bases at J, with 13 bases between the two ends. This CDR3 contains 14 residues. From germline, CDR1 is SGHNT and CDR2 YENEEA. CDR3 sequence reads: CASSPGSTADTQYF. In nucleotides, the CDR3 is TGTGCCAGCAGCCCGGGCTCCACAGCAGATACGCAGTATTTT. Drawing the rest from reference TRBV11-3 and TRBJ2-3, the complete variable domain is EAGVVQSPRYKIIEKKQPVAFWCNPISGHNTLYWYLQNLGQGPELLIRYENEEAVDDSQLPKDRFSAERLKGVDSTLKIQPAELGDSAVYLCASSPGSTADTQYFGPGTRLTVL.

As DNA, the CDR3 is TGTGCCAGTAGTATCCCGGGACCCCAAGAGACCCAGTACTTC. Its protein product is CASSIPGPQETQYF. This chain links TRBV19 with TRBJ2-5, with D possibly called TRBD1 or TRBD2 (5 bases each). The length of the CDR3 is 14 residues. Germline V gene data show CDR1 as LNHDA and CDR2 as SQIVND (reference sequence). The ends were cut back, 3 bases at V and 1 base at J, with 9 bases in the middle. Complete variable domain (other parts from reference TRBV19 and TRBJ2-5): DGGITQSPKYLFRKEGQNVTLSCEQNLNHDAMYWYRQDPGQGLRLIYYSQIVNDFQKGDIAEGYSVSREKKESFPLTVTSAQKNPTAFYLCASSIPGPQETQYFGPGTRLLVL.

V gene TRBV27 combines with J gene TRBJ2-7, with no clear D. Per the germline V gene, CDR1 is MNHEY and CDR2 is SMNVEV (reference sequence). The CDR3 runs 17 residues. The V and J ends lost 8 bases and 2 bases respectively, with 25 bases between them. CDR3 bases: TGTGCCAGCTCTTACGTATCCCCAGGTATCGGAACCTACGAGCAGTACTTC. This codes for CASSYVSPGIGTYEQYF.

The V gene is TRBV5-1, the J gene TRBJ2-7; D possibly corresponds to TRBD2 (7 bases). Germline CDR1 reads SGHRS; CDR2 reads YFSETQ. Trimming removed 0 bases at V and 4 bases at J, with 14 bases between. This CDR3 spans 15 amino acids. As DNA, the CDR3 is TGCGCCAGCAGCTTGGAGGGGGGGATGTCTTACGAGCAGTACTTC. This gives the protein CASSLEGGMSYEQYF.

V gene TRBV7-3 combines with J gene TRBJ2-4; D may be TRBD1 (5 bases). The CDR3 totals 15 residues. V was trimmed by 2 bases and J by 1 base, leaving 9 bases between them. Germline values: CDR1 SGHTA, CDR2 FQGTGA. As DNA, the CDR3 is TGTGCCAGCAGCTTACAGGGTTCGGCCAAAAACATTCAGTACTTC. Encoded protein: CASSLQGSAKNIQYF.

J is TRBJ2-1 and V is TRBV7-2, with D perhaps TRBD2 (5 bases). Trimming cost V 6 bases and J 10 bases, with 16 bases left between them. This CDR3 has 13 residues. Per germline, CDR1 SGHTA and CDR2 FQGNSA. The CDR3 DNA reads TGTGCCAGCAGTCGTGGACTGTCAAGGGAGCAGTTCTTC. Its translation is CASSRGLSREQFF.

V and J are TRBV25-1 and TRBJ1-2; 11 nucleotides align to TRBD1. CDR3 length: 15 residues. The germline gives CDR1 MGHDK, CDR2 SYGVNS. With 2 bases clipped from V and 7 bases from J, the junction kept 6 bases outside the gene matches. CDR3 bases: TGTGCCAGCAGTGAAAGGGGGACAGGGGGAAGTGGCTACACCTTC. This gives the protein CASSERGTGGSGYTF.

The V and J genes are TRBV6-5 and TRBJ2-2; possibly TRBD2 for D (7 bases). The V and J ends lost 6 bases and 1 base respectively, with 12 bases between them. The CDR3 runs to 15 residues. Germline CDR1 is MNHEY and CDR2 is SVGAGI. The DNA for the CDR3 is TGTGCCAGCAGGGATAGGGGGGGGAACACCGGGGAGCTGTTTTTT. Its protein is CASRDRGGNTGELFF.

This clone appeared a few times. This chain uses TRBV28 with TRBJ1-5; 12 bases are a match to TRBD1. Germline V gene data show CDR1 as MDHEN and CDR2 as SYDVKM. This CDR3 has 15 amino acids. Trimming at V came to 8 bases and at J to 6 bases, leaving 8 bases not matched to a gene. CDR3 sequence (DNA): TGTGCCAGCGGGGCCGGGACAGGGGGCAGTCAGCCCCAGCATTTT. Protein product: CASGAGTGGSQPQHF.

The CDR3 protein is CATSDLGQANTGELFF. The CDR3 nucleotides are TGTGCCACCAGTGACCTTGGACAGGCGAACACCGGGGAGCTGTTTTTT. The J gene is TRBJ2-2, the V gene TRBV24-1, with 7 bases fitting TRBD1. CDR3 length equals 16 residues. Germline CDR1 is KGHDR and CDR2 is SFDVKD. J gave up 0 bases and V 4 bases, and 4 bases lay outside the gene matches.

V usage is TRBV3-1 (or the pseudogene TRBV3-2) and J usage is TRBJ2-7, with TRBD2 matching over 8 bases. The germline CDR1 and CDR2 sequences are LGHDT and YNNKEL (reference sequence). This CDR3 region has 16 residues. With V trimmed by 0 bases and J by 4 bases, 8 bases remained unmatched. CDR3 sequence reads: CASSQDLASGSYEQYF. The CDR3 DNA reads TGTGCCAGCAGCCAAGACTTAGCCAGCGGGAGTTACGAGCAGTACTTC.

The sample holds a few counts of this clone. This sequence joins TRBV7-9 and TRBJ1-1; the D gene is possibly TRBD1 (6 bases). The CDR3 runs to 15 residues. V dropped 2 bases and J dropped 6 bases, with 16 bases sitting between them. Germline V CDR1 and CDR2: SEHNR, FQNEAQ (reference sequence). CDR3 residues: CASSLTPGDNAEAFF. In DNA form, the CDR3 reads TGTGCCAGCAGCTTAACCCCAGGGGATAACGCTGAAGCTTTCTTT.